What follows are 12 T cell receptor beta chains derived from one specimen sequenced in a study of blood T cell repertoires in COVID-19. Sequencing used immunoSEQ multiplex PCR; TCRdb keeps in-frame clones, though not all of them. The data contain hundreds of thousands of clones, roughly 90% of them singletons. The sequencing sample was made of peripheral blood. The receptors stem from a woman aged 60-70 years with acute or convalescent COVID-19.

Written as DNA, the CDR3 is TGTGCCAGCAGCCTGGCGGGCAGTACTAACTATGGCTACACCTTC. Its protein product is CASSLAGSTNYGYTF. The rearrangement links TRBV28 to TRBJ1-2; D not resolved. Trimming cost V 6 bases and J 0 bases, with 14 bases left between them. This CDR3 comprises 15 residues. The germline V gene has CDR1 MDHEN and CDR2 SYDVKM.

The V call is TRBV18, the J call TRBJ2-3; 8 bases agree with TRBD2. This CDR3 spans 17 amino acids. CDR1 and CDR2 from the germline V gene are KGHSH and LQKENI. Trimming at V came to 0 bases and at J to 2 bases, leaving 7 bases not matched to a gene. In DNA, the CDR3 is TGTGCCAGCTCACCACCCGGCGGGGGGACCAACACAGATACGCAGTATTTT. Encoded protein: CASSPPGGGTNTDTQYF.

The V gene is TRBV29-1, the J gene TRBJ2-5; TRBD2 matches 9 bases. Trimming at V came to 6 bases and at J to 7 bases, leaving 9 bases not matched to a gene. This CDR3 is built from 13 residues. Germline CDR1 is SQVTM and CDR2 is ANQGSEA. In nucleotides, the CDR3 is TGCAGCGTGAGGACTAGCGAGGTCGGGACCCAGTACTTC. This encodes CSVRTSEVGTQYF.

The chain carries TRBV29-1 and TRBJ2-6; D possibly corresponds to TRBD2 (5 bases). CDR3 size: 15 residues. Germline assignment: CDR1 SQVTM and CDR2 ANQGSEA. Trimming left V 5 bases short and J 4 bases short, with 15 bases between. The CDR3 here is CSVLGGYPGANVLTF. The CDR3 DNA reads as TGCAGCGTTCTCGGCGGGTATCCCGGGGCCAACGTCCTGACTTTC.

The rearrangement uses TRBV5-1 and TRBJ2-1; 7 nucleotides line up with TRBD2. Germline assignment: CDR1 SGHRS and CDR2 YFSETQ. The CDR3 consists of 18 residues. V was pared by 2 bases and J by 7 bases, with 18 bases of the junction left unmatched. The CDR3 reads CASSFFGGSFSSTNEQFF. The CDR3 DNA reads as TGCGCCAGCAGCTTCTTCGGGGGGTCCTTCTCTTCGACAAATGAGCAGTTCTTC.

The V call is TRBV15, the J call TRBJ1-6, with D perhaps TRBD1 (5 bases). Trimming took off 2 bases at V and 2 bases at J, with 7 bases between the two ends. CDR1 LNHNV and CDR2 YYDKDF come from the germline V gene (reference sequence). This CDR3 region has 15 residues. The chain's CDR3 is CATSRRGTYNSPLHF. The CDR3 nucleotides read TGTGCCACCAGCAGAAGGGGTACCTATAATTCACCCCTCCACTTT.

A note on this clone: Other nucleotide sequences in the sample specify the same CDR3. V gene TRBV30 combines with J gene TRBJ1-5; no clear D gene. The germline gives CDR1 GTSNPN, CDR2 SVGIG (reference sequence). The germline V and J ends were trimmed by 3 bases and 2 bases, with 8 bases remaining between them. CDR3 length: 13 residues. CDR3 nucleotides: TGTGCCTGGAGCCCCGGGGGCAATCAGCCCCAGCATTTT. Translation: CAWSPGGNQPQHF.

This chain joins TRBV19 and TRBJ1-5; the D gene is possibly TRBD1 (6 bases). This CDR3 is 15 amino acids long. The germline CDR1 and CDR2 sequences are LNHDA and SQIVND (reference sequence). Trimming left V 7 bases short and J 2 bases short, with 15 bases between. The CDR3 nucleotides are TGTGCCAGTAAAGACACAGGGAAGGGCAATCAGCCCCAGCATTTT. Protein product: CASKDTGKGNQPQHF.

The J gene is TRBJ1-2, the V gene TRBV6-5; unclear D gene. The germline gives CDR1 MNHEY, CDR2 SVGAGI. The CDR3 loop spans 13 amino acids. The CDR3 loop reads CATGVASNYGYTF. The DNA of the CDR3 is TGTGCTACCGGGGTGGCTTCAAACTATGGCTACACCTTC.

V is TRBV7-9 and J is TRBJ2-3; possibly TRBD2 for D (5 bases). CDR1 is SEHNR and CDR2 is FQNEAQ in the germline V gene (reference sequence). This CDR3 has 15 amino acids. V shed 3 bases and J shed 5 bases, with 15 bases lying between them. The CDR3 coding sequence is TGTGCCAGCAGCTTCCGAGGGAGCTACGGAGATACGCAGTATTTT. Amino acids: CASSFRGSYGDTQYF.

The V call is TRBV5-8, the J call TRBJ1-6; D is undetermined. Germline V CDR1 and CDR2: SGHTS, YDEGEE. Trimming stripped 2 bases from V and 7 bases from J, with 10 bases between. CDR3 size: 14 residues. The CDR3 protein is CASSFPDWNSPLHF. CDR3 DNA sequence: TGTGCCAGCAGCTTCCCGGACTGGAATTCACCCCTCCACTTT. Full variable domain (missing parts from reference TRBV5-8 and TRBJ1-6): EAGVTQSPTHLIKTRGQQATLRCSPISGHTSVYWYQQALGLGLQFLLWYDEGEERNRGNFPPRFSGRQFPNYSSELNVNALELEDSALYLCASSFPDWNSPLHFGNGTRLTVT.

The sample holds a few counts of this clone. The CDR3 protein is CASSQESNSYNEQFF. CDR3 nucleotide sequence: TGCGCCAGCAGCCAAGAATCTAATTCCTACAATGAGCAGTTCTTC. The chain couples TRBV4-1 to TRBJ2-1; no clear D gene. In germline, CDR1 is MGHRA, CDR2 YSYEKL. This CDR3 is built from 15 residues. V lost 0 bases, J lost 1 base, and 7 bases lay in between.